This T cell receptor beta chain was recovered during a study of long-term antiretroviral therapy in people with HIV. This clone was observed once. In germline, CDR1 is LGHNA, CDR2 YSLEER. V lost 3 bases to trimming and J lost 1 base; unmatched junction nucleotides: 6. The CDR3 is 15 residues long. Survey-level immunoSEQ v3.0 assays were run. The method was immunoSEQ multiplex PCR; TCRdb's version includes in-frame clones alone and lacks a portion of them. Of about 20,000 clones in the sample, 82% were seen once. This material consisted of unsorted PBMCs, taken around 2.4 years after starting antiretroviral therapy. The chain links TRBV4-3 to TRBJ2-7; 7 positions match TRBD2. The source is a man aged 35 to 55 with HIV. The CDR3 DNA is TGCGCCAGCAGCCAGGAACTAGCGCCTTCCTACGAGCAGTACTTC. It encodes CASSQELAPSYEQYF.